The clone carrying this T cell receptor beta chain was seen a few times. These data come from a study of OX40 agonist ivuxolimab in advanced cancers. Across the study: Of mixed ages from about 20 to 80 and averaging about 60 years, the group was over 80% male. Treatment received earlier with anti-PD-1, anti-PD-L1 or anti-CTLA-4 agents was allowed, and under 50% had some.

The ends lost 4 bases at V and 0 bases at J; junction bases unmatched: 8. Per the germline V gene, CDR1 is MDHEN and CDR2 is SYDVKM. The CDR3 has 17 amino acids. Sequencing used immunoSEQ multiplex PCR; TCRdb keeps in-frame clones, though not all of them. The sample carries tens of thousands of clones, about 85% recorded once. The TCR originated in an adult with an advanced solid tumor such as melanoma, head and neck, liver or kidney cancer. The J gene is TRBJ2-4, the V gene TRBV28; 8 nucleotides agree with TRBD1. Sequencing used CD4+ or CD8+ T cells sorted from blood, obtained in a trial of the OX40 agonist ivuxolimab. CDR3 coding DNA: TGTGCCAGCAGTTCCCCACAGGGGGTGAAAGCCAAAAACATTCAGTACTTC. It is translated as CASSSPQGVKAKNIQYF.